A single sample gave rise to the 30 T cell receptor beta chains below, sequenced in a study of cytomegalovirus exposure and HLA in healthy donors. PCR was performed using 60 Vbeta and 13 Jbeta primers. Repertoires were generated with immunoSEQ multiplex PCR, while TCRdb's copy carries only in-frame clones and drops some. The sample holds around 140,000 clones, 72% seen once. Material: PBMCs. The receptor source for this set is a man aged 45-60 years in good health and CMV-seropositive.

The chain employs TRBV19 and TRBJ2-2; 10 nucleotides match TRBD2. This CDR3 is built from 17 residues. Germline CDR1 and CDR2: LNHDA and SQIVND (reference sequence). The junction had 6 bases not matched to a gene; V was cut back by 1 base and J by 4 bases. The CDR3 protein is CASSIGLLAGSTGELFF. DNA of the CDR3: TGTGCCAGTAGTATAGGTCTACTAGCGGGGAGCACCGGGGAGCTGTTTTTT.

The chain links TRBV5-1 to TRBJ2-3; 12 bases are shared with TRBD2. Germline lookup yields CDR1 SGHRS and CDR2 YFSETQ. Unmatched junction bases numbered 2, after V lost 0 bases and J lost 6 bases. This CDR3 is built from 15 residues. CDR3 coding DNA: TGCGCCAGCAGCTTGGCTGGGACTAGCGGGGATACGCAGTATTTT. Translation: CASSLAGTSGDTQYF.

The CDR3 DNA reads TGTGCCAGCAGGTCTAGCGGGAGCTCCGGATACGAGCAGTACTTC. Protein sequence: CASRSSGSSGYEQYF. The chain is built from TRBV7-2 and TRBJ2-7; 10 nucleotides agree with TRBD2. The germline V gene encodes CDR1 SGHTA and CDR2 FQGNSA. The CDR3 has 15 amino acids. Trimming at V came to 6 bases and at J to 4 bases, leaving 9 bases not matched to a gene.

The genes are TRBV2 and TRBJ1-1; 8 bases map to TRBD1. The CDR3 is 15 residues long. From germline, CDR1 is SNHLY and CDR2 FYNNEI. V lost 6 bases to trimming and J lost 1 base; unmatched junction nucleotides: 7. CDR3 nucleotides: TGTGCCAGCAGGCCGGACAGGGCGACGAACACTGAAGCTTTCTTT. Translating gives CASRPDRATNTEAFF.

The chain carries TRBV4-2 and TRBJ1-5, with 7 bases that match TRBD1. The V and J ends lost 5 bases and 5 bases, in that order; junction bases with no gene match: 18. This CDR3 has 18 residues. CDR1 and CDR2 (germline): LGHNA, YNFKEQ. The CDR3 spells CASSGMRTTGRGHQPQHF. In DNA form, the CDR3 reads TGTGCCAGCAGCGGAATGAGGACGACAGGGCGAGGGCATCAGCCCCAGCATTTT.

The chain has TRBV2 and TRBJ2-2; D is perhaps TRBD2 (7 bases). The CDR3 runs 15 residues. With 6 bases removed from V and 4 bases from J, the gap between germline ends came to 15 bases. Germline CDR1 is SNHLY and CDR2 is FYNNEI. The chain's CDR3 is CASSLLGGLTGELFF. The CDR3, as DNA: TGTGCCAGCAGCCTCCTCGGGGGGCTCACCGGGGAGCTGTTTTTT. Supplemented by reference TRBV2 and TRBJ2-2, the full variable domain reads EPEVTQTPSHQVTQMGQEVILRCVPISNHLYFYWYRQILGQKVEFLVSFYNNEISEKSEIFDDQFSVERPDGSNFTLKIRSTKLEDSAMYFCASSLLGGLTGELFFGEGSRLTVL.

V usage is TRBV6-5 and J usage is TRBJ2-2; 8 bases fit TRBD1. Germline V gene lookup returns CDR1 MNHEY and CDR2 SVGAGI. V was clipped by 6 bases and J by 5 bases; unmatched bases: 8. This CDR3 region has 15 residues. CDR3 nucleotide sequence: TGTGCCAGCAGGCCCCTCAGGGGGCGAACCGGGGAGCTGTTTTTT. Encoded protein: CASRPLRGRTGELFF.

The chain has TRBV5-5 and TRBJ1-6; unclear D gene. Germline V lookup: CDR1 SGHKS, CDR2 YYEKEE (reference sequence). CDR3 size: 14 residues. The ends were cut back, 4 bases at V and 10 bases at J, with 15 bases in the middle. The CDR3 DNA is TGTGCCAGCAGCGAGTTATCCCCCTCCTCACCCCTCCACTTT. Protein: CASSELSPSSPLHF.

The rearrangement links TRBV18 to TRBJ1-2; D call uncertain. The CDR3 runs 13 residues. Trimming pared 3 bases from V and 3 bases from J, leaving 8 bases between. CDR1 is KGHSH and CDR2 is LQKENI in the germline V gene. CDR3 region: CASSPSLDYGYTF. CDR3 coding DNA: TGTGCCAGCTCACCTAGTCTGGACTATGGCTACACCTTC.

This clone was counted between two and nine times. This chain connects TRBV7-6 to TRBJ1-4, with 8 bases matching TRBD1. V was clipped by 4 bases and J by 1 base; unmatched bases: 5. The CDR3 consists of 16 residues. CDR1 and CDR2 from the germline V gene are SGHVS and FNYEAQ. CDR3: CASSSIQGGTNEKLFF. Here the CDR3 DNA reads TGTGCCAGCAGCTCGATACAGGGGGGAACTAATGAAAAACTGTTTTTT.

The rearrangement links TRBV19 to TRBJ1-2; 8 positions agree with TRBD1. In germline, CDR1 is LNHDA, CDR2 SQIVND (reference sequence). This CDR3 is 15 amino acids long. J was trimmed by 3 bases and V by 5 bases; bases with no gene match: 8. The CDR3, as DNA: TGTGCCAGTAGTCCCTGGACAGGGTCGGACTATGGCTACACCTTC. This codes for CASSPWTGSDYGYTF. The variable domain in full, completed from reference TRBV19 and TRBJ1-2, reads DGGITQSPKYLFRKEGQNVTLSCEQNLNHDAMYWYRQDPGQGLRLIYYSQIVNDFQKGDIAEGYSVSREKKESFPLTVTSAQKNPTAFYLCASSPWTGSDYGYTFGSGTRLTVV.

The V and J genes are TRBV29-1 and TRBJ2-7, with TRBD1 identical over 7 bases. The CDR3 is 14 amino acids. The trim removed 4 bases at V and 8 bases at J, leaving 14 bases unmatched. Germline loops: CDR1 SQVTM, CDR2 ANQGSEA. The chain's CDR3 is CSVAEQGSTVKQYF. The CDR3 DNA reads TGCAGCGTTGCAGAACAGGGGTCCACGGTAAAGCAGTACTTC.

The chain employs TRBV25-1 and TRBJ1-1; tentative D call: TRBD1 (5 bases). This CDR3 spans 15 amino acids. V lost 4 bases to trimming and J lost 3 bases, with 15 bases between them. Per the germline V gene, CDR1 is MGHDK and CDR2 is SYGVNS. The CDR3 DNA reads TGTGCCAGCAGTGGCTTGAGAAAGGGGTACACTGAAGCTTTCTTT. It yields the protein CASSGLRKGYTEAFF.

This CDR3 is CASRTTRGYNEQFF. The CDR3 DNA reads as TGTGCCAGCAGAACCACCAGGGGGTACAATGAGCAGTTCTTC. The gene calls are TRBV28 and TRBJ2-1; 7 bases fit TRBD1. Trimming removed 6 bases from V and 4 bases from J; junction bases left unmatched: 6. The CDR3 runs to 14 residues. CDR1 and CDR2 (germline): MDHEN, SYDVKM.

The chain carries TRBV7-9 and TRBJ2-2; tentative D call: TRBD1 (5 bases). Germline CDR1 and CDR2: SEHNR and FQNEAQ (reference sequence). CDR3 length: 15 amino acids. Trimming took 5 bases from V and 1 from J, leaving 11 bases between them. In DNA, the CDR3 is TGTGCCAGCAGCCCTGACAGCATGAACACCGGGGAGCTGTTTTTT. Its protein is CASSPDSMNTGELFF.

This clone was detected only a few times. CDR3: CASSLMVGVSSYNEQFF. In nucleotides, the CDR3 is TGTGCCAGCAGCTTGATGGTCGGGGTGAGCTCCTACAATGAGCAGTTCTTC. The chain recombines TRBV5-4 with TRBJ2-1; D may be TRBD2 (5 bases). The CDR3 runs 17 residues. Trimming left V 1 base short and J 0 bases short, with 14 bases between. Per the germline V gene, CDR1 is SGHNT and CDR2 is YYREEE (reference sequence).

This chain connects TRBV5-1 to TRBJ1-5; no definite D call. Looked up from germline, CDR1 is SGHRS and CDR2 is YFSETQ. The CDR3 extends over 15 amino acids. V was cut by 4 bases and J by 1 base, with 12 bases left in between. As DNA, the CDR3 is TGCGCCAGCAGCGAGGGCGGTAAGAGCAATCAGCCCCAGCATTTT. Amino acid sequence: CASSEGGKSNQPQHF.

The V gene is TRBV29-1, the J gene TRBJ1-1; TRBD1 agrees at 7 bases. Trimming cost V 7 bases and J 1 base; bases outside gene matches: 6. Germline V gene sequence: CDR1 SQVTM, CDR2 ANQGSEA. The CDR3 spans 13 residues. Written as DNA, the CDR3 is TGCAGCGCGCTGGGACAGAGGAACACTGAAGCTTTCTTT. Encoded protein: CSALGQRNTEAFF.

The rearrangement uses TRBV11-3 and TRBJ1-1; 9 nucleotides agree with TRBD1. The V gene's germline CDR1 is SGHNT and CDR2 YENEEA. Trimming removed 5 bases from V and 7 bases from J; junction bases left unmatched: 17. The CDR3 spans 17 residues. The CDR3 bases are TGTGCCAGCAGCCTGTCCCGCCGAACAGGGGGCGCGGATGAAGCTTTCTTT. Translating it yields CASSLSRRTGGADEAFF.

The CDR3 DNA sequence: TGTGCCAGCAGCCCTCGGGGGGACTACCCCCACGAGCAGTACTTC. This gives the protein CASSPRGDYPHEQYF. The chain employs TRBV7-6 and TRBJ2-7; 7 positions match TRBD2. CDR3 length equals 15 residues. Germline V CDR1 and CDR2: SGHVS, FNYEAQ. Trimming took 5 bases from V and 5 from J; bases not matched to a gene: 12.

The rearrangement uses TRBV9 and TRBJ2-3; possibly TRBD2 for D (6 bases). The CDR3 contains 15 residues. V was cut by 5 bases and J by 2 bases, with 15 bases left in between. CDR1 and CDR2 from the germline V gene are SGDLS and YYNGEE. CDR3 sequence: CASSPGRTNTDTQYF. In DNA, the CDR3 is TGTGCCAGCAGTCCTGGACGGACTAACACAGATACGCAGTATTTT.

The genes are TRBV5-1 and TRBJ2-1; D may be TRBD1 (5 bases). Trimming took off 5 bases at V and 4 bases at J, with 19 bases between the two ends. The V gene's germline CDR1 is SGHRS and CDR2 YFSETQ. The CDR3 is made up of 16 amino acids. In DNA, the CDR3 is TGCGCCAGCAGGGTGAAGGGGAACCCTTTATACAATGAGCAGTTCTTC. Protein sequence: CASRVKGNPLYNEQFF.

This clone was seen more than once but under ten times. This rearrangement joins TRBV28 to TRBJ1-4; D may be TRBD1 (5 bases). The V end lost 5 bases, the J end lost 3 bases, and 16 bases lay between the germline ends. This CDR3 region has 16 residues. CDR1 is MDHEN and CDR2 is SYDVKM in the germline V gene. CDR3 in amino acids: CASSPLGGKANEKLFF. The CDR3 DNA follows: TGTGCCAGCAGTCCCCTGGGGGGGAAGGCTAATGAAAAACTGTTTTTT.

This sequence joins TRBV10-3 and TRBJ2-2; TRBD1 aligns across 7 bases. With 10 bases clipped from V and 1 base from J, the junction kept 6 bases outside the gene matches. This CDR3 contains 14 residues. Germline V CDR1 and CDR2: ENHRY, SYGVKD. CDR3 coding DNA: TGTGCCACCCGGGACAGCAAGAACACCGGGGAGCTGTTTTTT. Protein product: CATRDSKNTGELFF.

The rearrangement links TRBV5-6 to TRBJ2-7; the match to TRBD1 covers 7 bases. Germline CDR1 SGHDT, CDR2 YYEEEE. CDR3 length: 13 amino acids. J was trimmed by 3 bases and V by 4 bases; bases with no gene match: 4. CDR3 coding DNA: TGTGCCAGCAGCGACAGGGACATCTACGAGCAGTACTTC. As protein: CASSDRDIYEQYF.

The chain uses TRBV18 and TRBJ2-5, with 8 bases that match TRBD1. Losses at the gene ends were 2 bases for V and 2 bases for J; bases not matched to a gene: 4. The CDR3 runs to 15 residues. CDR1 is KGHSH, CDR2 LQKENI, per germline. The CDR3 coding sequence is TGTGCCAGCTCACCAGACTGGACAGGGCAAGAGACCCAGTACTTC. Protein product: CASSPDWTGQETQYF.

This chain joins TRBV11-1 and TRBJ2-3; D remains ambiguous. The CDR3 covers 11 residues. V lost 6 bases, J lost 2 bases, and 3 bases lay in between. CDR1 SGHAT and CDR2 FQDESV come from the germline V gene (reference sequence). The CDR3 protein is CASSYTDTQYF. Written as DNA, the CDR3 is TGTGCCAGCAGTTACACAGATACGCAGTATTTT. Together with reference TRBV11-1 and TRBJ2-3, the CDR3 gives the full variable domain: EAEVAQSPRYKITEKSQAVAFWCDPISGHATLYWYRQILGQGPELLVQFQDESVVDDSQLPKDRFSAERLKGVDSTLKIQPAELGDSAMYLCASSYTDTQYFGPGTRLTVL.

This rearrangement joins TRBV6-5 to TRBJ1-2; D remains ambiguous. V lost 5 bases and J lost 4, with 11 bases in between. The CDR3 consists of 13 residues. Germline CDR1 reads MNHEY; CDR2 reads SVGAGI. CDR3 amino acids: CASSGEVGYGYTF. CDR3 DNA sequence: TGTGCCAGCAGTGGGGAGGTCGGCTATGGCTACACCTTC.

V usage is TRBV5-5 and J usage is TRBJ1-4, with TRBD1 matching 10 bases. The germline CDR1 and CDR2 sequences are SGHKS and YYEKEE (reference sequence). V lost 3 bases, J lost 0 bases, and 5 bases stayed unmatched. The length of the CDR3 is 17 residues. CDR3 in amino acids: CASSSSTGGSTNEKLFF. The CDR3 nucleotides are TGTGCCAGCAGCTCCTCGACAGGGGGCTCAACTAATGAAAAACTGTTTTTT.

This clone was seen only a few times. This chain links TRBV7-2 with TRBJ1-5; D not resolved. This CDR3 spans 18 amino acids. The germline V gene has CDR1 SGHTA and CDR2 FQGNSA. V dropped 5 bases and J dropped 6 bases, with 26 bases sitting between them. The CDR3 DNA follows: TGTGCCAGCAGCCTAACTTCGGGAGCACAACTCCTAGGTCAGCCCCAGCATTTT. It codes for CASSLTSGAQLLGQPQHF.